Below, 15 T cell receptor beta chains from the same sample are listed, as sequenced in a study of blood T cell repertoires in COVID-19. Clones were sequenced by immunoSEQ multiplex PCR, and TCRdb holds only the in-frame ones, with some missing. The sample lists about 480,000 clones, around 89% occurring once. The specimen sequenced was PBMCs or T cells enriched from blood (not recorded which). The receptors here all came from a woman aged 40 to 50 who had recovered from COVID-19.

This rearrangement joins TRBV5-6 to TRBJ2-3; 8 bases are shared with TRBD1. The CDR3 spans 16 residues. Trimming removed 2 bases from V and 5 bases from J; junction bases left unmatched: 10. CDR1 SGHDT and CDR2 YYEEEE come from the germline V gene. In DNA form, the CDR3 reads TGTGCCAGCAGCTTTAGGGACAGGAGATATAAAGATACGCAGTATTTT. Residues: CASSFRDRRYKDTQYF. Variable domain in full (rest from reference TRBV5-6 and TRBJ2-3): DAGVTQSPTHLIKTRGQQVTLRCSPKSGHDTVSWYQQALGQGPQFIFQYYEEEERQRGNFPDRFSGHQFPNYSSELNVNALLLGDSALYLCASSFRDRRYKDTQYFGPGTRLTVL.

The chain recombines TRBV11-3 with TRBJ2-7; D unclear. Trimming took off 5 bases at V and 11 bases at J, with 19 bases between the two ends. CDR1 SGHNT and CDR2 YENEEA come from the germline V gene. The CDR3 length is 13 residues. The CDR3 region is CASSPNHGRQEYF. CDR3 nucleotide sequence: TGTGCCAGCAGCCCGAATCACGGTCGGCAGGAGTACTTC.

V usage is TRBV2 and J usage is TRBJ2-5; 11 positions match TRBD2. The CDR3 consists of 15 residues. Germline V lookup: CDR1 SNHLY, CDR2 FYNNEI. V lost 6 bases and J lost 7; bases outside the gene matches: 10. This CDR3 is CASRSGLAEGRTQYF. CDR3 in DNA: TGTGCCAGCAGGTCGGGACTAGCGGAAGGACGGACCCAGTACTTC.

The chain is built from TRBV3-1 (or the pseudogene TRBV3-2) and TRBJ2-2; TRBD1 matches 9 bases. The CDR3 consists of 16 residues. J gave up 5 bases and V 6 bases, and 10 bases lay outside the gene matches. From germline, CDR1 is LGHDT and CDR2 YNNKEL (reference sequence). The DNA for the CDR3 is TGTGCCAGCAGACACACCGGGACAGGGAGGACCGGGGAGCTGTTTTTT. This codes for CASRHTGTGRTGELFF.

V gene TRBV18 combines with J gene TRBJ1-1; 8 nucleotides agree with TRBD1. V gave up 0 bases and J gave up 1 base; unmatched junction bases: 1. This CDR3 region has 15 residues. CDR1 KGHSH and CDR2 LQKENI come from the germline V gene. CDR3 DNA sequence: TGTGCCAGCTCACCACCGGGACAGGCGAACACTGAAGCTTTCTTT. It translates to CASSPPGQANTEAFF. The full variable domain, completed using reference TRBV18 and TRBJ1-1, is NAGVMQNPRHLVRRRGQEARLRCSPMKGHSHVYWYRQLPEEGLKFMVYLQKENIIDESGMPKERFSAEFPKEGPSILRIQQVVRGDSAAYFCASSPPGQANTEAFFGQGTRLTVV.

The chain has TRBV6-1 and TRBJ2-1; 9 bases are shared with TRBD1. Germline-derived CDR1 and CDR2 are MNHNS and SASEGT. Losses at the gene ends were 2 bases for V and 6 bases for J; bases not matched to a gene: 8. The length of the CDR3 is 16 residues. CDR3 coding DNA: TGTGCCAGCAGTGAATTCCGACAGGGGGATCGCAATGAGCAGTTCTTC. This sequence encodes CASSEFRQGDRNEQFF.

This clone was counted once. This chain joins TRBV25-1 and TRBJ2-7; TRBD1 matches at 7 bases. The V and J ends lost 3 bases and 3 bases, in that order; junction bases with no gene match: 8. Germline V gene sequence: CDR1 MGHDK, CDR2 SYGVNS. The CDR3 sequence is 15 residues long. CDR3 DNA: TGTGCCAGCAGTGACCCCGGGACAGCGAACTACGAGCAGTACTTC. Its protein is CASSDPGTANYEQYF.

The CDR3 sequence: CASSPQDRGTEAFF. The CDR3 DNA is TGTGCCAGTAGTCCTCAAGACAGGGGAACTGAAGCTTTCTTT. V is TRBV19 and J is TRBJ1-1; 8 nucleotides align to TRBD1. Looked up from germline, CDR1 is LNHDA and CDR2 is SQIVND (reference sequence). The CDR3 has 14 residues. The V gene end was trimmed by 5 bases and the J gene end by 5 bases; junction bases not matched to a gene: 7.

The chain is built from TRBV5-1 and TRBJ1-4; 9 bases match TRBD1. Germline assignment: CDR1 SGHRS and CDR2 YFSETQ. The ends lost 3 bases at V and 8 bases at J; junction bases unmatched: 5. This CDR3 is 14 amino acids long. The chain's CDR3 is CASSSDRGGEKLFF. Written as DNA, the CDR3 is TGCGCCAGCAGCTCCGACAGGGGGGGCGAAAAACTGTTTTTT.

The chain joins TRBV29-1 to TRBJ2-7; TRBD2 agrees at 11 bases. The trim removed 2 bases at V and 2 bases at J, leaving 2 bases unmatched. Germline assignment: CDR1 SQVTM and CDR2 ANQGSEA. The CDR3 is 14 residues long. The CDR3 DNA reads TGCAGCGTTGAAACGGGACTAGCGGCCTACGAGCAGTACTTC. It codes for CSVETGLAAYEQYF.

This clone was detected only once. The chain is built from TRBV5-5 and TRBJ2-2; TRBD2 is a possible D gene (6 bases). Per germline, CDR1 SGHKS and CDR2 YYEKEE (reference sequence). Trimming left V 5 bases short and J 2 bases short, with 13 bases between. This CDR3 is 15 amino acids long. The CDR3 coding sequence is TGTGCCAGCAGTTCTTCTAGCGTAAACACCGGGGAGCTGTTTTTT. Translation gives CASSSSSVNTGELFF.

This rearrangement joins TRBV7-2 to TRBJ1-1; 8 nucleotides match TRBD1. Germline assignment: CDR1 SGHTA and CDR2 FQGNSA. V shed 1 base and J 10 bases; nucleotides not matched to a gene: 11. CDR3 length: 15 residues. CDR3 nucleotides: TGTGCCAGCAGCTTAGTAATGGGTGACAGGGGTTCAGCTTTCTTT. Translation: CASSLVMGDRGSAFF.

This clone was counted between two and nine times. This rearrangement joins TRBV5-8 to TRBJ1-1; D not resolved. Trimming took 7 bases from V and 1 from J, leaving 17 bases between them. Looked up from germline, CDR1 is SGHTS and CDR2 is YDEGEE. CDR3 length: 15 amino acids. CDR3 in amino acids: CASCRSGTENTEAFF. The CDR3 nucleotides are TGTGCCAGCTGTAGGTCCGGCACAGAGAACACTGAAGCTTTCTTT.

The genes are TRBV7-2 and TRBJ2-2, with D possibly TRBD2 on 6 matching bases. The germline V gene has CDR1 SGHTA and CDR2 FQGNSA. Deletions cut 5 bases from V and 1 base from J, with 11 bases between. The CDR3 has 15 residues. CDR3 DNA: TGTGCCAGCAGCCGGGGACTTTTGAACACCGGGGAGCTGTTTTTT. Protein: CASSRGLLNTGELFF.

This clone has more than one count but fewer than ten. The V and J genes are TRBV7-2 and TRBJ2-7, with D perhaps TRBD2 (6 bases). CDR3 length: 18 amino acids. CDR1 is SGHTA, CDR2 FQGNSA, per germline. V was trimmed by 5 bases and J by 2 bases, leaving 25 bases between them. The DNA of the CDR3 is TGTGCCAGCAGCCCAACACTAGCTAGGAGGGGATACACCTACGAGCAGTACTTC. As protein: CASSPTLARRGYTYEQYF.